This T cell receptor beta chain was captured in a study of vaccination and CD4 T cells after COVID-19. Study background: The cells were exposed to overlapping spike peptides originating from SARS-CoV-2, HCoV-NL63, HCoV-OC43 and HCoV-229E for stimulation.

The study sequenced cultured CD4+ T cell DNA using the Oncomine TCR Beta short-read assay. TCRdb ran MiXCR on the PCR reads and lists one entry per CDR3 protein. This repertoire shows some 11,000 distinct CDR3 sequences, around 21% found once; its top ten account for roughly 13%. CDR1 and CDR2 (germline): MNHNS, SASEGT. CDR3 length: 14 residues. Trimming pared 6 bases from V and 6 bases from J, leaving 12 bases between. This clonotype is labeled medium-sized. Its antigen is not known. As for treatment: approximately nine-day PBMC culture with coronavirus spike peptide pools or control peptides (ViraFEST assay). Following expansion of antigen-specific T cells with peptide pools, ViraFEST then sequenced TCRs.

The receptor was isolated from a human donor who received a COVID-19 vaccine. The sample was CD4+ T cells from blood, cultured in vitro, taken before SARS-CoV-2 vaccination. V and J are TRBV6-1 and TRBJ1-6; D perhaps matches TRBD1 (5 bases). The CDR3 DNA reads TGTGCCAGCAGACAAACAGGAATTAATTCACCCCTCCACTTT. Its protein is CASRQTGINSPLHF.